This TCR beta chain was identified during a study of blood T cell repertoires in COVID-19. The CDR3 is 14 amino acids. V was pared by 1 base and J by 4 bases, with 11 bases between. Germline V gene lookup returns CDR1 SGHNT and CDR2 YYREEE (reference sequence). Using immunoSEQ multiplex PCR, the repertoire was profiled, and TCRdb retains in-frame clones only, with some absent. The table lists about 250,000 clones, 85% to 90% of them singletons. The receptor comes from a man aged 18-30 years who had recovered from COVID-19. The sample consisted of PBMCs or T cells enriched from blood (not recorded which). The V and J genes are TRBV5-4 and TRBJ1-1, with D possibly matching TRBD1 (6 bases). CDR3 residues: CASSLISTGTEAFF. In nucleotides, the CDR3 is TGTGCCAGCAGCTTGATATCGACAGGCACTGAAGCTTTCTTT.